This T cell receptor (beta chain) was retrieved from a study of regulatory and conventional T cells in RAG deficiency. Concerning this clone: Its antigen remains unknown.

V lost 8 bases and J 3 bases, leaving 15 bases between the germline ends. The germline V gene encodes CDR1 MDHEN and CDR2 SYDVKM. The CDR3 is 14 residues long. Assay: immunoSEQ multiplex PCR; the TCRdb copy retains only in-frame clones and omits some. The sample yields about 46,000 clones, 85% to 90% seen once. Genomic DNA came from blood conventional CD4+ T cells gated CD25-low CD127-high. Study-wide points: Shorter CDR3s in all patient subsets; >90% Treg-Tconv overlap in Omenn. Control T-cell subsets had markedly higher Shannon entropy and lower Simpson indices than RAG-deficient patients. In Omenn syndrome, sorted "Tregs" may be peripherally activated cells.

The data were also submitted as part of a second study, on regulatory T cells. According to that study: The PCR used 52 TRBV and 13 TRBJ primers. Regulatory T cells showed the strongest V-J pair restriction and V/J gene skewing among patient repertoires.

This sequence originates from a human donor in good health. V is TRBV28 and J is TRBJ2-3; D possibly corresponds to TRBD2 (6 bases). The sample comprised CD4+ effector T cells sorted from blood. The CDR3 nucleotides are TGTGCCAGCGGAACGGGGCGGGGTACAGATACGCAGTATTTT. Translated: CASGTGRGTDTQYF.